This TCR beta chain was found in a study of cytomegalovirus exposure and HLA in healthy donors. Points from the study as a whole: What TCR beta sequences reportedly achieved was accurate prediction of HLA-A and HLA-B alleles in most subjects. A previous analysis found most TCR beta V segments productive roughly 87% or roughly 30% of the time.

Comments on this clone: What it recognizes is unknown.

The CDR3 spans 19 residues. The trim removed 6 bases at V and 0 bases at J, leaving 11 bases unmatched. Germline V lookup: CDR1 KGHSH, CDR2 LQKENI. The PCR made use of 60 Vbeta and 13 Jbeta primers. Produced via immunoSEQ multiplex PCR; TCRdb's table is partial and in-frame only. Found here are 120,000 or so clones, about two thirds of them singletons; the top ten hold around 3.7%. Though nominally healthy at sampling, donors likely had unrecorded immune exposures. The chain joins TRBV18 to TRBJ2-3; TRBD2 matches 14 bases. Sequencing was carried out using PBMCs. The receptor comes from a man aged 25-45 years in good health and CMV-seronegative. The DNA for the CDR3 is TGTGCCAGCTCGAGGACTAGCGGGGGGACCCCACCCAGCACAGATACGCAGTATTTT. It yields the protein CASSRTSGGTPPSTDTQYF.